What follows are 5 T cell receptor beta chains derived from one specimen sequenced in a study of shared clonotypes between healthy human individuals (dated by TCRdb to the early 2020s). Libraries were constructed by the immunoSEQ multiplex PCR assay. Here the immuneACCESS table is served through TCRdb, limited to in-frame sequences with V and J called. Missing clones are a known gap in these copies; in checked studies unresolved V genes cover under half, and the rest lacks a known reason. The sample table records some 800,000 clones; about 91% of these occur just once. Clones ranked in the top ten supply about 25% of the sample. For the CD8 naive samples, CD45RO-negative cells were positively selected for CCR7, yielding a CD45RA+CCR7+ population from which TemRA cells were excluded. Sequences were obtained from naive CD8+ T cells sorted from blood. The cell subset or site tag for this specimen amounts to: CD45RA+CCR7+. The receptors originated from a man under 40 in good health.

The J gene is TRBJ2-6, the V gene TRBV2; D unresolved. V dropped 2 bases and J dropped 0 bases, with 11 bases sitting between them. This CDR3 is built from 17 residues. CDR1 and CDR2 from the germline V gene are SNHLY and FYNNEI. The CDR3 DNA reads as TGTGCCAGCAGTGAAACGCAGGTGAGCTCTGGGGCCAACGTCCTGACTTTC. Its translation: CASSETQVSSGANVLTF.

Details on this clone: The sample carries other DNA sequences with the same CDR3. The rearrangement joins TRBV6-1 to TRBJ1-1; D is ambiguous. The CDR3 loop spans 14 amino acids. Germline V lookup: CDR1 MNHNS, CDR2 SASEGT. Trimming removed 1 base at V and 1 base at J, with 7 bases between. CDR3 region: CASSEGRGNTEAFF. CDR3 DNA sequence: TGTGCCAGCAGTGAAGGTAGAGGGAACACTGAAGCTTTCTTT.

The chain links TRBV19 to TRBJ2-1; TRBD1 is a possible D gene (5 bases). The CDR3 consists of 15 residues. Per germline, CDR1 LNHDA and CDR2 SQIVND (reference sequence). CDR3: CVSSLDSLSYNEQFF. For the CDR3, the DNA is TGTGTCAGCAGCCTCGACAGCCTCTCCTACAATGAGCAGTTCTTC.

The chain joins TRBV10-2 to TRBJ1-2, with D possibly TRBD1 on 6 matching bases. V lost 7 bases and J 10 bases, leaving 16 bases between the germline ends. The CDR3 runs to 12 residues. Germline CDR1 is WSHSY and CDR2 is SAAADI. The CDR3: CASTNPGQNYTF. The CDR3 DNA is TGCGCCAGCACCAACCCCGGACAGAACTACACCTTC.

This clone was seen once. The chain employs TRBV25-1 and TRBJ2-2; D gene ambiguous. V lost 2 bases to trimming and J lost 6 bases, with 7 bases between them. This CDR3 is 13 amino acids long. The germline gives CDR1 MGHDK, CDR2 SYGVNS. CDR3 sequence: CASSEGSPGELFF. The CDR3 coding sequence is TGTGCCAGCAGTGAAGGGTCACCCGGGGAGCTGTTTTTT.